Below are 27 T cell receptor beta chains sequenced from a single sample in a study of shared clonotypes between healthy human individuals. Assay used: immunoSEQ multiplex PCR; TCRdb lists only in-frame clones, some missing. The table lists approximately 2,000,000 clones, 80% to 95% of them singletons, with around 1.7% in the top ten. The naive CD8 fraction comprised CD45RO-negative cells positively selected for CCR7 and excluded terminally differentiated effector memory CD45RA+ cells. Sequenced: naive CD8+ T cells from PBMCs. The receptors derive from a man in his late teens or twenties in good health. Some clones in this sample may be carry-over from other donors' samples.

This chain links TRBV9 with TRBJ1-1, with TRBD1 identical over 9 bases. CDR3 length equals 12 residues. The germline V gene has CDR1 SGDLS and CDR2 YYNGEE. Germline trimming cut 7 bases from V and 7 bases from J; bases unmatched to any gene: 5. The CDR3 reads CASGQGRHEAFF. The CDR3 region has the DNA TGTGCCAGCGGACAGGGGAGGCATGAAGCTTTCTTT.

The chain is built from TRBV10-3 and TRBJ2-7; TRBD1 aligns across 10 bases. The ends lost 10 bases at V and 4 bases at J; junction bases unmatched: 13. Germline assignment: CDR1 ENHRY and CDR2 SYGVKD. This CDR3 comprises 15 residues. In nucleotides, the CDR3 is TGTGCCACCCAAGCGGGACAGGGGTTTGGTTACGAGCAGTACTTC. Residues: CATQAGQGFGYEQYF.

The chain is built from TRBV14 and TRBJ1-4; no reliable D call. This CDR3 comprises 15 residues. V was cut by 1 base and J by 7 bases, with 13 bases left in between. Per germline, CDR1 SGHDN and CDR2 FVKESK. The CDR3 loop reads CASSQGILGGEKLFF. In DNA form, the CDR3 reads TGTGCCAGCAGCCAAGGGATCCTTGGAGGTGAAAAACTGTTTTTT.

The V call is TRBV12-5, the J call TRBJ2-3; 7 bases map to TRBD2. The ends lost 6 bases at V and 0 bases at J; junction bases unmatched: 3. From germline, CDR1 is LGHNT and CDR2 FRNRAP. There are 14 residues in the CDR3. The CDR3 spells CASGLGGSTDTQYF. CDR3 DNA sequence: TGTGCTAGTGGCCTCGGGGGGAGCACAGATACGCAGTATTTT.

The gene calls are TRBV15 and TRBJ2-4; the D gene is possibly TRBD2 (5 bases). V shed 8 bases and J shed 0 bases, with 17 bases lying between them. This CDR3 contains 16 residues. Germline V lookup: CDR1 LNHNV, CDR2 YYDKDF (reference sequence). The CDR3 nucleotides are TGTGCCACCGCCCCCACCCGGGGATTAGCCAAAAACATTCAGTACTTC. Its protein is CATAPTRGLAKNIQYF. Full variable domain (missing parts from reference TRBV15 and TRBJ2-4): DAMVIQNPRYQVTQFGKPVTLSCSQTLNHNVMYWYQQKSSQAPKLLFHYYDKDFNNEADTPDNFQSRRPNTSFCFLDIRSPGLGDTAMYLCATAPTRGLAKNIQYFGAGTRLSVL.

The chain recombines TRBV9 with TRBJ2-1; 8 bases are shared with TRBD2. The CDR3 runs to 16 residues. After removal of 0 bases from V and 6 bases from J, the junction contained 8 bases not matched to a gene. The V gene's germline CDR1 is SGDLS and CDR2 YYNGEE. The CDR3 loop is CASSVGGGRPSNEQFF. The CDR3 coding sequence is TGTGCCAGCAGCGTAGGTGGCGGGAGGCCTTCCAATGAGCAGTTCTTC.

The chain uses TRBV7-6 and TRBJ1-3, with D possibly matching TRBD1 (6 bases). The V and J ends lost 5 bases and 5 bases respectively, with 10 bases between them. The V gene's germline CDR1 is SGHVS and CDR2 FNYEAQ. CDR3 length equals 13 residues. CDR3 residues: CASSDWDRNTIYF. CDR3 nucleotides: TGTGCCAGCAGCGACTGGGACAGAAACACCATATATTTT.

The CDR3, as DNA: TGTGCCAGCAGTTTATTTGGGACAGGGTATATCGAGCAGTACTTC. Translated, it gives CASSLFGTGYIEQYF. The rearrangement links TRBV27 to TRBJ2-7; 9 bases are shared with TRBD1. There are 15 residues in the CDR3. Germline trimming cut 1 base from V and 6 bases from J; bases unmatched to any gene: 7. Germline lookup yields CDR1 MNHEY and CDR2 SMNVEV (reference sequence).

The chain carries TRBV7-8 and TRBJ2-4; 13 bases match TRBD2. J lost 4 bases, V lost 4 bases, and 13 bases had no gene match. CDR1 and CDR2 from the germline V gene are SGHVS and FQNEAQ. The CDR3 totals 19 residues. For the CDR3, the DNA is TGTGCCAGCAGCTCGCCCTTTAAACTAGCGGGAGGGCCTAAAAACATTCAGTACTTC. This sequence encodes CASSSPFKLAGGPKNIQYF.

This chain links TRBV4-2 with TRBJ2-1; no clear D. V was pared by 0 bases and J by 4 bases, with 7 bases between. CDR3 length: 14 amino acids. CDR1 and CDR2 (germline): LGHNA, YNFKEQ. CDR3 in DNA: TGTGCCAGCAGCCAAGAGGACGCTTACAATGAGCAGTTCTTC. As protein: CASSQEDAYNEQFF.

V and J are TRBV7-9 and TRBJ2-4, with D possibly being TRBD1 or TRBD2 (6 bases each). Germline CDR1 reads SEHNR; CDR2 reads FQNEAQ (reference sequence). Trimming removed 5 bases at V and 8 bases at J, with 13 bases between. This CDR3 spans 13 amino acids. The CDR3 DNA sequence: TGTGCCAGCAGCCCACAGAGGGGGGACATTCAGTACTTC. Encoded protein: CASSPQRGDIQYF. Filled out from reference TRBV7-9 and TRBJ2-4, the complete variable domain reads DTGVSQNPRHKITKRGQNVTFRCDPISEHNRLYWYRQTLGQGPEFLTYFQNEAQLEKSRLLSDRFSAERPKGSFSTLEIQRTEQGDSAMYLCASSPQRGDIQYFGAGTRLSVL.

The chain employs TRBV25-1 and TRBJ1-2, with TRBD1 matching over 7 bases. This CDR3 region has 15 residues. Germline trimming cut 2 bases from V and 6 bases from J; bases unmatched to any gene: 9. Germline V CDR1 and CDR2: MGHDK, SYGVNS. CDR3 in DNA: TGTGCCAGCAGTGAAATTTACGAGGGACAGCATGGCTACACCTTC. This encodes CASSEIYEGQHGYTF.

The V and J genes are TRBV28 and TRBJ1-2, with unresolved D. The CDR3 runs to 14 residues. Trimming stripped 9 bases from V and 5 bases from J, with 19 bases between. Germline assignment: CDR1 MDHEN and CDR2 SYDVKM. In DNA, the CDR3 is TGTGCCAGTCGGACTCCCCGGGGTGGGTATGGCTACACCTTC. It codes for CASRTPRGGYGYTF.

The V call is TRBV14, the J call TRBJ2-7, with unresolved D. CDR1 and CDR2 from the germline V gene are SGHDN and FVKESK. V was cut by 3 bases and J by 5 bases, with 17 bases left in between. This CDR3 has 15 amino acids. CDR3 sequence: CASSHGLVLPNEQYF. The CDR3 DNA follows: TGTGCCAGCAGCCACGGGTTGGTCCTACCCAACGAGCAGTACTTC.

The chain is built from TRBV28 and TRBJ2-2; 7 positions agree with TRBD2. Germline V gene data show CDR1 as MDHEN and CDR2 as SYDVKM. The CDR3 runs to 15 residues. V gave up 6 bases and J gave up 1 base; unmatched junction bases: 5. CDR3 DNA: TGTGCCAGCAGATTAGCGGGCTGGAACACCGGGGAGCTGTTTTTT. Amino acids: CASRLAGWNTGELFF.

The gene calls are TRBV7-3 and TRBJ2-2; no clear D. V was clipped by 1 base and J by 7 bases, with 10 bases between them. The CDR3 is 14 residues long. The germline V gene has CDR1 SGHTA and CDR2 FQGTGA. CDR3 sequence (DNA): TGTGCCAGCAGCTTAATTCAGATTGGCGGGGAGCTGTTTTTT. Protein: CASSLIQIGGELFF.

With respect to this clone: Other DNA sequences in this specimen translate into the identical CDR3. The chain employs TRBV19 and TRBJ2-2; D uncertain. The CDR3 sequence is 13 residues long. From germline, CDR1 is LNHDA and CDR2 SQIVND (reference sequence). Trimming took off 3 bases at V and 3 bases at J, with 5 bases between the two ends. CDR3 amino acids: CASSIGYTGELFF. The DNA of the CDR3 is TGTGCCAGTAGTATTGGATACACCGGGGAGCTGTTTTTT. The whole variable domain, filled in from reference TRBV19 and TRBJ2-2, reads DGGITQSPKYLFRKEGQNVTLSCEQNLNHDAMYWYRQDPGQGLRLIYYSQIVNDFQKGDIAEGYSVSREKKESFPLTVTSAQKNPTAFYLCASSIGYTGELFFGEGSRLTVL.

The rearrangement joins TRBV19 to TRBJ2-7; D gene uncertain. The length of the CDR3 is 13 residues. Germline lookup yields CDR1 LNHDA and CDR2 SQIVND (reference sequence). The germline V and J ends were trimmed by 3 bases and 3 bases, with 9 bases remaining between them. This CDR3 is CASSMGQRYEQYF. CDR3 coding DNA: TGTGCCAGTAGTATGGGCCAGCGCTACGAGCAGTACTTC.

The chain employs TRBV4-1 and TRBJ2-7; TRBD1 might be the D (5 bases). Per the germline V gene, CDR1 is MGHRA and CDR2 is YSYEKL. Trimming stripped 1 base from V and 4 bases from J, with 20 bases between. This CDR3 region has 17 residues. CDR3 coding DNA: TGCGCCAGCAGCCAAGTGATTGGGGCCGAACAAGGATACGAGCAGTACTTC. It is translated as CASSQVIGAEQGYEQYF.

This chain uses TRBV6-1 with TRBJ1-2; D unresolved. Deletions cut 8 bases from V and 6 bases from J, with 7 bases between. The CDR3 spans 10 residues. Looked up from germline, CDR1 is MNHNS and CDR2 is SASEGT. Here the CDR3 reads CASAGDGYTF. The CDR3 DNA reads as TGTGCCAGCGCTGGGGATGGCTACACCTTC.

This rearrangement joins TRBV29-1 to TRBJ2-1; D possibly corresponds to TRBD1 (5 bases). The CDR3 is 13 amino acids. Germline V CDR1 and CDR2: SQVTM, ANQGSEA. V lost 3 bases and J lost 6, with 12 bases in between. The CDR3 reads CSVELQGPNEQFF. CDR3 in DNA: TGCAGCGTTGAGCTCCAGGGCCCCAATGAGCAGTTCTTC.

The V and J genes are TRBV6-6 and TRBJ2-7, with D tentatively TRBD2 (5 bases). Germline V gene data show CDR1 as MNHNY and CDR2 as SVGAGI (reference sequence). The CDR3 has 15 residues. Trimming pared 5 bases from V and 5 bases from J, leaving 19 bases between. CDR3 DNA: TGTGCCAGCAGTGACGTCGAGGGATTTGGGAACGAGCAGTACTTC. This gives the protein CASSDVEGFGNEQYF.

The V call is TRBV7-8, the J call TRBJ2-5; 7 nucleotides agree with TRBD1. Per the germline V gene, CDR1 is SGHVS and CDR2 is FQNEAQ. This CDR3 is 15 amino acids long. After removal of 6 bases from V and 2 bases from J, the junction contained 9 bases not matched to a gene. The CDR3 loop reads CASRLNQGDQETQYF. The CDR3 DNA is TGTGCCAGCAGACTAAACCAGGGGGATCAAGAGACCCAGTACTTC. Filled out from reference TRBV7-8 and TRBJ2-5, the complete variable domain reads GAGVSQSPRYKVAKRGQDVALRCDPISGHVSLFWYQQALGQGPEFLTYFQNEAQLDKSGLPSDRFFAERPEGSVSTLKIQRTQQEDSAVYLCASRLNQGDQETQYFGPGTRLLVL.

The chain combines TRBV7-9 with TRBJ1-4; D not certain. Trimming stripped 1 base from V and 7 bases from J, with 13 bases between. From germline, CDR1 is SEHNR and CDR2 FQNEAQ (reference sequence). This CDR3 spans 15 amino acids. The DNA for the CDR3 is TGTGCCAGCAGCTTAGGGGTCCCCGAGGGTGAAAAACTGTTTTTT. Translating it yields CASSLGVPEGEKLFF.

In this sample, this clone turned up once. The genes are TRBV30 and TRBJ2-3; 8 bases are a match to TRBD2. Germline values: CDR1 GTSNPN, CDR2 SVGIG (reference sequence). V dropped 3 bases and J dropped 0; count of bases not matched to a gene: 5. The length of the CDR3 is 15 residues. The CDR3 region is CAWSGTRLSTDTQYF. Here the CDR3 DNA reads TGTGCCTGGAGCGGGACTAGGCTTAGCACAGATACGCAGTATTTT.

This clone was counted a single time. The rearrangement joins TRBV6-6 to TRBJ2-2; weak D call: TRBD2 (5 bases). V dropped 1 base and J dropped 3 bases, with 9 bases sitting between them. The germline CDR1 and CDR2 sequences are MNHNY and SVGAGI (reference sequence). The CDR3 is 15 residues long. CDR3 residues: CASSYWELDTGELFF. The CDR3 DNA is TGTGCCAGCAGTTACTGGGAGTTGGACACCGGGGAGCTGTTTTTT.

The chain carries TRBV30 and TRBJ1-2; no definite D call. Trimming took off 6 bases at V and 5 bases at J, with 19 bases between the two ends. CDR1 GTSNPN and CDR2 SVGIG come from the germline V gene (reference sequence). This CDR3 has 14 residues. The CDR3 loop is CACPAWVIGYGYTF. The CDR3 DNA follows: TGTGCCTGCCCCGCCTGGGTGATAGGGTATGGCTACACCTTC.